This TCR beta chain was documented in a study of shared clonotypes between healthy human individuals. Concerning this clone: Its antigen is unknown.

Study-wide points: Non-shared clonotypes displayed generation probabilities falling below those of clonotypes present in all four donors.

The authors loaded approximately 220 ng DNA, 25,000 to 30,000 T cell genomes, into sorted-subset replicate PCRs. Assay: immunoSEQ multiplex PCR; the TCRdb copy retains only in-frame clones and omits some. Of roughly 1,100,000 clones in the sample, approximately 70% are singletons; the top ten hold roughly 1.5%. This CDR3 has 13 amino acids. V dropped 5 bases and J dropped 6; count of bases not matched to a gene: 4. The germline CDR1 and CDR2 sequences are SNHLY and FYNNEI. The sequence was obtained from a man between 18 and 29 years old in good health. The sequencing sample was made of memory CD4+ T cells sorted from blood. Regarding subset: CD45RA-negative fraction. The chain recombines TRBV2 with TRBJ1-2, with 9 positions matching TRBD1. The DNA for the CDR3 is TGTGCCAGCAGTACAGGGGGCGCGGATGGCTACACCTTC. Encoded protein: CASSTGGADGYTF.